One sample yielded the 14 T cell receptor beta chains listed below, sequenced in a study of neurological immune-mediated disorders. Using its own MiXCR run on the 5' RACE reads, TCRdb lists one record per CDR3 protein. The sample records under 20,000 distinct CDR3 sequences, around 28% being singletons. Sequenced material: PBMCs. The source is a man in his fifties or sixties with HTLV-1-associated myelopathy (HAM/TSP).

This rearrangement joins TRBV5-1 to TRBJ2-2; 7 nucleotides line up with TRBD2. Germline CDR1 and CDR2: SGHRS and YFSETQ. This CDR3 is 15 amino acids long. The V gene end was trimmed by 4 bases and the J gene end by 4 bases; junction bases not matched to a gene: 7. The CDR3 reads CASSLSGAGTGELFF. For the CDR3, the DNA is TGCGCCAGCAGCCTCAGCGGGGCGGGCACCGGGGAGCTGTTTTTT.

This clonotype was seen a handful of times. The chain combines TRBV10-3 with TRBJ2-7; 10 positions agree with TRBD1. Per the germline V gene, CDR1 is ENHRY and CDR2 is SYGVKD. The CDR3 totals 14 residues. V shed 2 bases and J 2 bases; nucleotides not matched to a gene: 0. CDR3 nucleotides: TGTGCCATCAGTGAGGGACAGGGGGCCTACGAGCAGTACTTC. It translates to CAISEGQGAYEQYF.

The chain recombines TRBV12-3 or TRBV12-4 with TRBJ2-1; 8 bases are a match to TRBD2. J was trimmed by 6 bases and V by 6 bases; bases with no gene match: 7. The CDR3 sequence is 14 residues long. The CDR3 DNA is TGTGCCAGCAGCCCTCGGGGGGGCATCAATGAGCAGTTCTTC. This gives the protein CASSPRGGINEQFF.

The V and J genes are TRBV2 and TRBJ2-5, with 13 bases that match TRBD2. The CDR3 runs 16 residues. Germline V lookup: CDR1 SNHLY, CDR2 FYNNEI. Losses at the gene ends were 8 bases for V and 2 bases for J; bases not matched to a gene: 8. In DNA form, the CDR3 reads TGTGCCAGCTCCTGGACTAGCGGGGGAGGACAAGAGACCCAGTACTTC. Its protein is CASSWTSGGGQETQYF.

This clonotype appeared a few times. The chain recombines TRBV20-1 with TRBJ2-3; 7 bases agree with TRBD2. The CDR3 length is 13 residues. Losses at the gene ends were 6 bases for V and 0 bases for J; bases not matched to a gene: 3. Germline CDR1 and CDR2: DFQATT and SNEGSKA (reference sequence). The CDR3 spells CSAPSGSTDTQYF. DNA for the CDR3: TGCAGTGCGCCTAGCGGTAGCACAGATACGCAGTATTTT.

In its sample, this clonotype was seen many times. This chain links TRBV7-9 with TRBJ2-5; maybe TRBD1 (6 bases). V lost 9 bases, J lost 3 bases, and 14 bases lay in between. The CDR3 covers 13 residues. The germline V gene has CDR1 SEHNR and CDR2 FQNEAQ (reference sequence). In DNA form, the CDR3 reads TGTGCCAGTAAACTAAACAGGGAAGAGACCCAGTACTTC. The encoded protein is CASKLNREETQYF.

The rearrangement links TRBV5-4 to TRBJ2-2; weak D call: TRBD1 (6 bases). The CDR3 runs to 13 residues. Germline CDR1 is SGHNT and CDR2 is YYREEE (reference sequence). V lost 5 bases and J lost 6, with 11 bases in between. CDR3 DNA: TGTGCCAGCAGAGCAGGGGCATCCGGGGAGCTGTTTTTT. Protein sequence: CASRAGASGELFF.

This clonotype was detected once. The CDR3 nucleotides are TGTGCCAGCAGTCAGAGCGGGTTAAGCACAGATACGCAGTATTTT. Its protein is CASSQSGLSTDTQYF. The chain couples TRBV12-3 or TRBV12-4 to TRBJ2-3; D is possibly TRBD2 (6 bases). The ends were cut back, 5 bases at V and 0 bases at J, with 12 bases in the middle. This CDR3 is built from 15 residues.

This clonotype showed up just a few times. This rearrangement joins TRBV20-1 to TRBJ1-1; no clear D. V lost 6 bases and J 0 bases, leaving 5 bases between the germline ends. The CDR3 contains 11 residues. The V gene's germline CDR1 is DFQATT and CDR2 SNEGSKA (reference sequence). The CDR3 coding sequence is TGCAGTGCCAAGATGAACACTGAAGCTTTCTTT. This sequence encodes CSAKMNTEAFF.

This clonotype came up a few times. The chain is built from TRBV20-1 and TRBJ2-5; TRBD1 might be the D (5 bases). This CDR3 has 14 amino acids. The germline V and J ends were trimmed by 6 bases and 2 bases, with 16 bases remaining between them. Germline CDR1 and CDR2: DFQATT and SNEGSKA (reference sequence). DNA for the CDR3: TGCAGTGCGGGTACCTGGGCAGGGCAAGAGACCCAGTACTTC. Protein product: CSAGTWAGQETQYF.

The chain carries TRBV7-2 and TRBJ2-7, with unresolved D. CDR1 SGHTA and CDR2 FQGNSA come from the germline V gene. V lost 5 bases and J 5 bases, leaving 7 bases between the germline ends. The CDR3 consists of 11 residues. In nucleotides, the CDR3 is TGTGCCAGCAGCCCCCGCAACGAGCAGTACTTC. Its protein product is CASSPRNEQYF.

The table lists this clonotype with a few counts. The chain uses TRBV5-6 and TRBJ2-1; TRBD1 matches 7 bases. From germline, CDR1 is SGHDT and CDR2 YYEEEE. V lost 0 bases to trimming and J lost 12 bases; unmatched junction nucleotides: 0. This CDR3 is built from 11 residues. This chain's CDR3 is CASSLGTGQFF. CDR3 in DNA: TGTGCCAGCAGCTTGGGGACAGGGCAGTTCTTC.

This clonotype is termed medium-sized. The chain joins TRBV27 to TRBJ1-1; D remains ambiguous. V was shortened by 6 bases and J by 9 bases, with 11 bases between the two germline ends. The V gene's germline CDR1 is MNHEY and CDR2 SMNVEV (reference sequence). The CDR3 spans 11 residues. As DNA, the CDR3 is TGTGCCAGCAGGCCGGGTCCTAAAGCTTTCTTT. Its protein product is CASRPGPKAFF.

V usage is TRBV24-1 and J usage is TRBJ2-1; TRBD2 agrees at 12 bases. With V trimmed by 5 bases and J by 6 bases, 7 bases remained unmatched. Germline V gene data show CDR1 as KGHDR and CDR2 as SFDVKD. The CDR3 totals 16 residues. CDR3 protein: CATSALAGGPGNEQFF. In nucleotides, the CDR3 is TGTGCCACCAGTGCCCTAGCGGGGGGGCCCGGCAATGAGCAGTTCTTC.